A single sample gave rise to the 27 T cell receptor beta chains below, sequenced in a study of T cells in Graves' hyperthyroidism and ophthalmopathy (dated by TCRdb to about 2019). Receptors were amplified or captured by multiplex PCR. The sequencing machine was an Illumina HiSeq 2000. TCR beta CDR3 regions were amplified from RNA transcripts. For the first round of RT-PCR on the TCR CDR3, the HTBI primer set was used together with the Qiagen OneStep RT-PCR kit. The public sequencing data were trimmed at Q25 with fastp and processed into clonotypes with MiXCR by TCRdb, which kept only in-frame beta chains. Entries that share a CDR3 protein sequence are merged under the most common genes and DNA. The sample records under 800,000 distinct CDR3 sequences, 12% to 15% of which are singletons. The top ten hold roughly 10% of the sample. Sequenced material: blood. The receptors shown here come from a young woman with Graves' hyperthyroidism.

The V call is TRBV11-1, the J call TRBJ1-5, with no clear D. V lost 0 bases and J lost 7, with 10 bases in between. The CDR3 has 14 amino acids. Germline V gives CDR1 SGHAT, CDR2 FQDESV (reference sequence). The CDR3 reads CASSLAGYGQPQHF. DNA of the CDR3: TGTGCCAGCAGCTTAGCAGGGTATGGACAGCCCCAGCATTTT.

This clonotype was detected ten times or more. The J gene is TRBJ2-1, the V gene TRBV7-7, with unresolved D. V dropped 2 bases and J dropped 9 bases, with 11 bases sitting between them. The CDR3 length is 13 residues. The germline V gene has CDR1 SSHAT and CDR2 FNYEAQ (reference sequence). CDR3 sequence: CASSLSGRREQFF. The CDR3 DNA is TGTGCCAGCAGCTTATCCGGTCGACGTGAGCAGTTCTTC.

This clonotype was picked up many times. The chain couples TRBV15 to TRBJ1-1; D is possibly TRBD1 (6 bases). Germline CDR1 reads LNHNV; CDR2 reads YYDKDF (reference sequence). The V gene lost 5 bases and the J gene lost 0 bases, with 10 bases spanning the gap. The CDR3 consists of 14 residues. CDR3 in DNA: TGTGCCACCAGCTACAGGGAAGTGAACACTGAAGCTTTCTTT. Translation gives CATSYREVNTEAFF.

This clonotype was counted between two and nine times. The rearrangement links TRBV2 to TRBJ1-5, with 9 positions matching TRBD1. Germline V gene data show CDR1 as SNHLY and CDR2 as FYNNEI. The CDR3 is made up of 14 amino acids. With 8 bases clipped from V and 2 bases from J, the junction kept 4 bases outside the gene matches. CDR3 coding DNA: TGTGCCAGCGGCCGGGACAGGGGCAATCAGCCCCAGCATTTT. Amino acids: CASGRDRGNQPQHF.

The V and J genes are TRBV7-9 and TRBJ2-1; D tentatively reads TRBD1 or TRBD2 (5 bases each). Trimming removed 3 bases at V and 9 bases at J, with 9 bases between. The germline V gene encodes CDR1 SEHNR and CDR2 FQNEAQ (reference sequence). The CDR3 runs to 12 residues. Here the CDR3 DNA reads TGTGCCAGCAGCTTTGCAGGGACTGAGCAGTTCTTC. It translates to CASSFAGTEQFF.

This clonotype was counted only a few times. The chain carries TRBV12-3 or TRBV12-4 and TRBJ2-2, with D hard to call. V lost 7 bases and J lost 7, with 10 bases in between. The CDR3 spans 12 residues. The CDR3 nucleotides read TGTGCCAGCACCGCTTCGGACGGGGAGCTGTTTTTT. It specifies CASTASDGELFF.

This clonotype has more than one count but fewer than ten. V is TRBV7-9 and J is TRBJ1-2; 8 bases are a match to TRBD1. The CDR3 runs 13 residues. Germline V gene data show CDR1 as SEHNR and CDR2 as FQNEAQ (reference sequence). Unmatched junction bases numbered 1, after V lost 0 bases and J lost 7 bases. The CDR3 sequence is CASSLATGAGYTF. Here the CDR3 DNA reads TGTGCCAGCAGCTTAGCGACAGGGGCTGGCTACACCTTC.

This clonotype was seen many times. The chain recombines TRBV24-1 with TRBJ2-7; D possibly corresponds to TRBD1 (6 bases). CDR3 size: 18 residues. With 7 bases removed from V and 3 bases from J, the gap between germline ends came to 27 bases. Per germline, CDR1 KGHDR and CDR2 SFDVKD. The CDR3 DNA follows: TGTGCCACCAGCCCCTCCCCCTCCTACGGGACAAACCTCTACGAGCAGTACTTC. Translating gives CATSPSPSYGTNLYEQYF.

CDR3: CSAKVAGGPYEQYF. The DNA of the CDR3 is TGCAGTGCTAAGGTAGCGGGAGGGCCGTACGAGCAGTACTTC. The J gene is TRBJ2-7, the V gene TRBV20-1; 11 bases fit TRBD2. The CDR3 is 14 amino acids. V lost 4 bases to trimming and J lost 4 bases; unmatched junction nucleotides: 6. Germline CDR1 is DFQATT and CDR2 is SNEGSKA (reference sequence).

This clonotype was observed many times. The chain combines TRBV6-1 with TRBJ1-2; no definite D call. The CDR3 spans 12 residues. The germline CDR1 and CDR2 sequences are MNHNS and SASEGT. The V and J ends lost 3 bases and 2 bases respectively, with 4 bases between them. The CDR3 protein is CASSDKNYGYTF. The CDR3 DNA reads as TGTGCCAGCAGTGATAAAAACTATGGCTACACCTTC.

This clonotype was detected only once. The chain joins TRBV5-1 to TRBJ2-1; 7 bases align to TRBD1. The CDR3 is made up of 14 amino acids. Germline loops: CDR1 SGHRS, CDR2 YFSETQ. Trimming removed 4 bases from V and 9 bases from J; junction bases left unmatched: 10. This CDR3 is CASSLGTAGAEQFF. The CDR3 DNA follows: TGCGCCAGCAGCCTAGGGACAGCCGGAGCTGAGCAGTTCTTC.

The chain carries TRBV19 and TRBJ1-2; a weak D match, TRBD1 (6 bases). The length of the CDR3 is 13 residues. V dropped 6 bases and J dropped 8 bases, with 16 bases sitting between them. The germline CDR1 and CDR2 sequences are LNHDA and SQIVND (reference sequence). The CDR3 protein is CASSSTGNGGYTF. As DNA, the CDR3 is TGTGCCAGTAGCAGCACAGGGAATGGGGGCTACACCTTC.

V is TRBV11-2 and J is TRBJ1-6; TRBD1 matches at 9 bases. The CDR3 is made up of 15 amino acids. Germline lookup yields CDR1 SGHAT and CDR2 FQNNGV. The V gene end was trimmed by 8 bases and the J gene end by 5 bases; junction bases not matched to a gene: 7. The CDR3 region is CASRPGQGHNSPLHF. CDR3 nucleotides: TGTGCCAGCCGTCCGGGACAGGGTCATAATTCACCCCTCCACTTT.

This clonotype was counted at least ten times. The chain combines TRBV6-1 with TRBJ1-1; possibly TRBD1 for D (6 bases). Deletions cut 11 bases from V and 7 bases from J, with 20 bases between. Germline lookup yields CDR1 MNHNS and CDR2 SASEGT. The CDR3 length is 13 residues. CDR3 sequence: CASAESGALEAFF. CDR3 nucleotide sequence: TGTGCCTCAGCAGAGTCAGGGGCCCTTGAAGCTTTCTTT.

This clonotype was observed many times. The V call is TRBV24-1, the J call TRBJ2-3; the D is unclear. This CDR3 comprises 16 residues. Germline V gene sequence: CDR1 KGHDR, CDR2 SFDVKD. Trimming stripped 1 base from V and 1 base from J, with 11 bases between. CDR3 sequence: CATSDFETWGTDTQYF. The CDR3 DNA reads TGTGCCACCAGTGATTTTGAAACGTGGGGCACAGATACGCAGTATTTT.

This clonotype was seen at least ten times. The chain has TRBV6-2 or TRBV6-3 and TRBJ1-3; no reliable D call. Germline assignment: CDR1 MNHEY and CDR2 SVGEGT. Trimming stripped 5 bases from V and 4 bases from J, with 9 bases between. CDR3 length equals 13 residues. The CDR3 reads CASSASVGNTIYF. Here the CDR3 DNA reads TGTGCCAGCAGTGCGTCGGTCGGAAACACCATATATTTT.

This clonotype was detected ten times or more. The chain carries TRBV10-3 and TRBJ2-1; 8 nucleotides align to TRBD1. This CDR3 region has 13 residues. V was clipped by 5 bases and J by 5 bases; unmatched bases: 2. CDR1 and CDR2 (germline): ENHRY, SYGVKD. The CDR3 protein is CAISSQGDNEQFF. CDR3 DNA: TGTGCCATCAGTTCACAGGGGGACAATGAGCAGTTCTTC.

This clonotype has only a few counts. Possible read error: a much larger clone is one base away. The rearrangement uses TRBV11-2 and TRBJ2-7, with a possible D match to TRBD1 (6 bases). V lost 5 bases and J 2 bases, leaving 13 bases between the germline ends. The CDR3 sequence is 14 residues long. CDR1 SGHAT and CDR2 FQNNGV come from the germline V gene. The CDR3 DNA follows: TGTGCCAGCAGCCTCCGGACAGCGACCTACGAGCAGTACTTC. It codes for CASSLRTATYEQYF.

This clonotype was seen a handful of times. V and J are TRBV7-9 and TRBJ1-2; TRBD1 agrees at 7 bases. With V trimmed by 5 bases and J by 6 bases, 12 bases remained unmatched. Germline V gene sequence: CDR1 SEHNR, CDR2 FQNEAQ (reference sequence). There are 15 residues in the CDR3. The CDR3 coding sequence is TGTGCCAGCAGCCTGACAGGGTCTCCCACTAATGGCTACACCTTC. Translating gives CASSLTGSPTNGYTF.

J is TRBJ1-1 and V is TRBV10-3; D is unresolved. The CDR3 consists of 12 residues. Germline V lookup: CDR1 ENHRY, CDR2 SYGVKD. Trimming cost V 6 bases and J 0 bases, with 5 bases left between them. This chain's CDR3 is CAISAVNTEAFF. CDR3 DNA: TGTGCCATCAGCGCTGTGAACACTGAAGCTTTCTTT.

This CDR3 reads CASSASDRGRHQPQHF. For the CDR3, the DNA is TGTGCCAGCAGCGCCTCGGACAGGGGGAGACATCAGCCCCAGCATTTT. The chain recombines TRBV7-9 with TRBJ1-5; 10 nucleotides match TRBD1. The CDR3 length is 16 residues. V was pared by 5 bases and J by 5 bases, with 9 bases of the junction left unmatched. Looked up from germline, CDR1 is SEHNR and CDR2 is FQNEAQ (reference sequence).

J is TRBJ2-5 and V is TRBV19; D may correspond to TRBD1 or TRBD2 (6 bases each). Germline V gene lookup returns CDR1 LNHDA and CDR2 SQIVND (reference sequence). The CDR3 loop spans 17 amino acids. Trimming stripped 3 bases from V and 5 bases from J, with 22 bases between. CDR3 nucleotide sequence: TGTGCCAGTAGTATTAGGCGGACGGGGGCTAAGATGGAGACCCAGTACTTC. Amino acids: CASSIRRTGAKMETQYF.

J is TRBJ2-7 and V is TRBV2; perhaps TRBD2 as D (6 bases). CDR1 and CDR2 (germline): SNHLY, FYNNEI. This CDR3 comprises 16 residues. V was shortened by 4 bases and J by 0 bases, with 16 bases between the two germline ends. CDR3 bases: TGTGCCAGCAGTGGAATTCGGCGGGACCGCTCCTACGAGCAGTACTTC. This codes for CASSGIRRDRSYEQYF.

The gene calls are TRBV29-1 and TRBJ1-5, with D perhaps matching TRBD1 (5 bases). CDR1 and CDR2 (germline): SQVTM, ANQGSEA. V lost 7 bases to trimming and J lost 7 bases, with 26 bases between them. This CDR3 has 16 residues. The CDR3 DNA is TGCAGCGGCCAGCACCCCCGGCCGGGACTCAGACAGCCCCAGCATTTT. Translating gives CSGQHPRPGLRQPQHF.

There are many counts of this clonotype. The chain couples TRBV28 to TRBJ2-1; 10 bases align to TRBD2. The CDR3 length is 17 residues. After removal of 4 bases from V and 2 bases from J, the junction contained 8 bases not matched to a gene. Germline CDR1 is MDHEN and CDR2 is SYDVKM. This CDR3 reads CASSYELAGTTYNEQFF. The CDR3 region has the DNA TGTGCCAGCAGTTATGAACTAGCGGGGACCACCTACAATGAGCAGTTCTTC.

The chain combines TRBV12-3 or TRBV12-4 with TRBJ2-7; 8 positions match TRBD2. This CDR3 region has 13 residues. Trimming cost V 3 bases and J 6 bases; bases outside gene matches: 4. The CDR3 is CASSLAGRGEQYF. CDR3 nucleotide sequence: TGTGCCAGCAGTTTGGCCGGGAGGGGCGAGCAGTACTTC.

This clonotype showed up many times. CDR3 nucleotide sequence: TGTGCCAGCACGTGGGGGGTCTCTTACAATGAGCAGTTCTTC. Residues: CASTWGVSYNEQFF. V gene TRBV7-9 combines with J gene TRBJ2-1; possible D gene TRBD2, 6 bases. V lost 7 bases, J lost 4 bases, and 14 bases lay in between. CDR3 size: 14 residues. The germline gives CDR1 SEHNR, CDR2 FQNEAQ (reference sequence).